This T cell receptor beta chain came from a study of PD-L1 blockade in urothelial cancer (dated by TCRdb to about 2017). Turning to the overall study: Every patient began therapy in about 2014 and was given atezolizumab 1,200 mg intravenously every 3 weeks. About nine tenths of the roughly 29 patients were males with bladder-origin urothelial cancer, and about 65% of the roughly 30 reported a prior smoking history. Patients had an ECOG performance status of 0 or 1 and had received between 0 and 3 prior chemotherapy regimens. Blood samples were analyzed 3 weeks after the start of treatment (second dose) and 6 weeks after the start of treatment. Blood samples gave median yields of about 150,000 T cells and over 80,000 unique TCRs, along with a median clonality of around 0.08. An exploratory multi-omic analysis was conducted of the somatic, immune and clinical correlates of response to PD-L1 blockade with atezolizumab in urothelial cancer. Pretreatment tumor samples, along with matched peripheral blood serially collected before and after atezolizumab treatment, were subjected to TCR sequencing. Durable clinical benefit meant progression-free survival longer than 6 months, and TCR features were also tested against progression-free and overall survival. In the same patients, pretreatment tumors underwent whole exome sequencing and RNA sequencing in addition to TCR sequencing. Durable clinical benefit was achieved by nine patients and was not achieved by 20 patients. Under 30 patients had pretreatment blood TCR-seq, roughly 24 had at least one posttreatment blood collection, and roughly 24 had tumor TCR-seq. Overall study results and their limits: A pretreatment peripheral blood TCR clonality below the median was linked to improved progression-free and overall survival. Because of the small sample size (n ≈ 30) and the many exploratory analyses performed, the results are intended to be regarded as hypothesis-generating. Patients with durable benefit showed greater expansion of tumor-associated TCR clones in peripheral blood 3 weeks after starting treatment (n of about 20, p = 0.022).

To estimate absolute template abundance from read counts, synthetic TCR analog templates were spiked into each PCR. The immunoSEQ assay was used to amplify TCRbeta CDR3 regions from genomic DNA with bias-controlled V and J gene primers. Rearranged TCRbeta segments were sequenced at approximately 20X coverage. As for the original processing: Sequencing errors were corrected by clustering and CDR3s were annotated against IMGT to assign V, D and J genes. Downstream analyses used only productive TCRbeta rearrangements and left out out-of-frame or stop-codon sequences. Clonality was calculated as one minus the Shannon entropy normalized by the log of the number of unique productive sequences. Clones differing between time points or between blood and tumor were identified using Fisher's exact test with Benjamini-Hochberg correction, with an adjusted p below 0.01 applied as the threshold. In TCRdb, the immuneACCESS table is reduced to in-frame sequences with V and J assigned. These tables do not hold every clone; where another copy was compared, an unresolved V gene accounts for under half, and the others remain unexplained. From that table come the V and J calls and clone size; the DNA was used to work out D and trimming. Here the sample has under 95,000 clones; around 85% occur a single time. The ten largest clones represent about 15% of the sample.

Trimming removed 4 bases from V and 2 bases from J; the gene matches leave 4 bases unexplained. Reading from cysteine to phenylalanine, the CDR3 counts 15 amino acids. Only the CDR3 DNA stays, 45 bases, in frame from base 1. CDR1 MNHEY and CDR2 SVGAGI were looked up in the germline V gene. The sample's time point label is to be understood as: pretreatment peripheral blood. A cohort of 30 or so patients with locally advanced or metastatic urothelial carcinoma, treated at Memorial Sloan Kettering on a trial protocol, was included. Peripheral blood mononuclear cells were collected pretreatment and during treatment, at between 1 and 8 total time points per patient. The Qiagen DNeasy Blood extraction kit was used to purify genomic DNA from total PBMCs and from tumor samples. PBMCs were collected pretreatment and during treatment, and were isolated and stored as previously described. A remark on this clone: Its antigen is not yet known. The record has no base qualities; no much larger clone is one base away.

The chain was built from TRBV6-5 and TRBJ1-2; 10 nucleotides in the junction match TRBD1. Here the sequenced sample was PBMCs, taken around atezolizumab (anti-PD-L1) treatment. This TCR came from a man between 60 and 70 years old with urothelial cancer. The bases are TGTGCCAGCAGTTTCCGGGACAGGGGAAACTATGGCTACACCTTC. Its product reads: CASSFRDRGNYGYTF.